These 22 T cell receptor beta chains share one sample of origin, sequenced in a study of identical twins. TCRdb called the 5' RACE reads again in MiXCR, with one record for every CDR3 protein. The table has about 690,000 distinct CDR3 sequences, around 5.7% seen once; the top ten hold roughly 1.6%. Specimen: naive T cells sorted from blood. These receptors all stem from a man between 18 and 29 years old in good health.

The V and J genes are TRBV7-3 and TRBJ1-1, with 7 bases fitting TRBD1. CDR1 is SGHTA and CDR2 is FQGTGA in the germline V gene. The trim removed 0 bases at V and 4 bases at J, leaving 5 bases unmatched. This CDR3 comprises 15 residues. The CDR3: CASSLTTGLATEAFF. In DNA form, the CDR3 reads TGTGCCAGCAGCTTAACGACAGGGTTGGCCACTGAAGCTTTCTTT. The variable domain in full, with the rest retrieved from reference TRBV7-3 and TRBJ1-1, is GAGVSQTPSNKVTEKGKYVELRCDPISGHTALYWYRQSLGQGPEFLIYFQGTGAADDSGLPNDRFFAVRPEGSVSTLKIQRTERGDSAVYLCASSLTTGLATEAFFGQGTRLTVV.

This clonotype was counted a few times. A read error may account for a junction end that differs from germline. The J gene is TRBJ2-1, the V gene TRBV7-6, with D unclear. Germline assignment: CDR1 SGHVS and CDR2 FNYEAQ. The CDR3 is 13 residues long. CDR3 sequence: CASSLEGYTEQFF. CDR3 nucleotide sequence: TGTGCCAGCAGCTTAGAGGGATACACTGAGCAGTTCTTC.

This clonotype was seen a few times. The J gene is TRBJ2-7, the V gene TRBV12-3 or TRBV12-4, with 11 positions matching TRBD2. The CDR3 covers 15 residues. V lost 7 bases, J lost 0 bases, and 5 bases stayed unmatched. For the CDR3, the DNA is TGTGCCAGCAAAACGACTAGCGGGGCCTCCTACGAGCAGTACTTC. It codes for CASKTTSGASYEQYF.

A few counts support this clonotype. V gene TRBV7-2 combines with J gene TRBJ2-1, with a possible D match to TRBD2 (6 bases). Trimming cost V 5 bases and J 2 bases, with 16 bases left between them. This CDR3 contains 16 residues. The V gene's germline CDR1 is SGHTA and CDR2 FQGNSA. CDR3 in amino acids: CASSGGTSLTYNEQFF. CDR3 coding DNA: TGTGCCAGCAGCGGGGGGACTTCTCTCACCTACAATGAGCAGTTCTTC.

This clonotype was observed a handful of times. The rearrangement joins TRBV5-5 to TRBJ1-4; D perhaps matches TRBD1 (5 bases). The germline V gene encodes CDR1 SGHKS and CDR2 YYEKEE (reference sequence). V dropped 4 bases and J dropped 5 bases, with 15 bases sitting between them. There are 15 residues in the CDR3. CDR3 sequence: CASSTPSGANEKLFF. The CDR3 coding sequence is TGTGCCAGCAGCACTCCCAGCGGGGCCAATGAAAAACTGTTTTTT.

In this sample, this clonotype turned up a few times. This chain uses TRBV7-9 with TRBJ2-1; no firm D call. The CDR3 contains 13 residues. From germline, CDR1 is SEHNR and CDR2 FQNEAQ (reference sequence). Trimming took off 7 bases at V and 0 bases at J, with 7 bases between the two ends. The CDR3 DNA follows: TGTGCCAGCATAACAAGCTCCTACAATGAGCAGTTCTTC. Its protein product is CASITSSYNEQFF.

This rearrangement joins TRBV5-1 to TRBJ2-1; TRBD1 agrees at 11 bases. CDR3 length equals 17 residues. V dropped 0 bases and J dropped 7; count of bases not matched to a gene: 9. The V gene's germline CDR1 is SGHRS and CDR2 YFSETQ. The CDR3 region has the DNA TGCGCCAGCAGCTTGGACCCCCCCGGGACAGGGGGTAATGAGCAGTTCTTC. Amino acid sequence: CASSLDPPGTGGNEQFF. Full variable domain (remainder filled in from reference TRBV5-1 and TRBJ2-1): KAGVTQTPRYLIKTRGQQVTLSCSPISGHRSVSWYQQTPGQGLQFLFEYFSETQRNKGNFPGRFSGRQFSNSRSEMNVSTLELGDSALYLCASSLDPPGTGGNEQFFGPGTRLTVL.

This clonotype was recorded a few times. One base away lies a much larger clone, so this may be a sequencing read error. J is TRBJ2-1 and V is TRBV6-1, with 10 bases matching TRBD2. Per germline, CDR1 MNHNS and CDR2 SASEGT. Losses at the gene ends were 8 bases for V and 2 bases for J; bases not matched to a gene: 3. The CDR3 contains 14 residues. The CDR3, as DNA: TGTGCCAGCTGGCTAGCGGGAGCCTACAATGAGCAGTTCTTC. Its protein is CASWLAGAYNEQFF.

Ten or more counts support this clonotype. The V gene is TRBV11-2, the J gene TRBJ1-2; 11 bases fit TRBD1. CDR3 length equals 18 residues. V was clipped by 5 bases and J by 6 bases; unmatched bases: 17. The germline gives CDR1 SGHAT, CDR2 FQNNGV. The CDR3 DNA is TGTGCCAGCAGCCCTAGATTATCCTCTGGGACAGGGGGAAATGGCTACACCTTC. Amino acids: CASSPRLSSGTGGNGYTF.

In this sample, this clonotype turned up a few times. The CDR3 is CSARSENQMDEQFF. The CDR3 DNA reads TGCAGTGCTAGATCCGAAAATCAAATGGATGAGCAGTTCTTC. The chain combines TRBV20-1 with TRBJ2-1; D remains unclear. In germline, CDR1 is DFQATT, CDR2 SNEGSKA (reference sequence). This CDR3 has 14 amino acids. V was cut by 2 bases and J by 8 bases, with 16 bases left in between.

This clonotype was observed at least ten times. The gene calls are TRBV20-1 and TRBJ2-4; TRBD2 matches 8 bases. The CDR3 consists of 14 residues. Germline V gene lookup returns CDR1 DFQATT and CDR2 SNEGSKA (reference sequence). Trimming at V came to 2 bases and at J to 5 bases, leaving 5 bases not matched to a gene. The CDR3 region is CSARKLAAENIQYF. CDR3 nucleotides: TGCAGTGCTAGAAAACTAGCGGCAGAAAACATTCAGTACTTC.

This clonotype was counted many times. The chain is built from TRBV20-1 and TRBJ2-1, with 10 positions matching TRBD2. The CDR3 consists of 15 residues. In germline, CDR1 is DFQATT, CDR2 SNEGSKA (reference sequence). V dropped 7 bases and J dropped 4; count of bases not matched to a gene: 10. Here the CDR3 reads CSGNRLAGNYNEQFF. DNA for the CDR3: TGCAGTGGGAACCGACTAGCGGGTAATTACAATGAGCAGTTCTTC.

This clonotype has at least ten counts. The chain uses TRBV5-1 and TRBJ2-1; 7 bases are a match to TRBD1. The V segment lost 4 bases and the J segment 6 bases; nucleotides outside the gene matches: 1. The germline V gene has CDR1 SGHRS and CDR2 YFSETQ. The CDR3 is 12 residues long. In nucleotides, the CDR3 is TGCGCCAGCAGCCACAGGGGCAATGAGCAGTTCTTC. This encodes CASSHRGNEQFF.

The chain uses TRBV6-1 and TRBJ2-6, with D hard to call. Germline V gene data show CDR1 as MNHNS and CDR2 as SASEGT. V was shortened by 6 bases and J by 0 bases, with 9 bases between the two germline ends. This CDR3 is 15 amino acids long. The CDR3 DNA is TGTGCCAGCAGCCAAGAGCGCTCTGGGGCCAACGTCCTGACTTTC. Protein product: CASSQERSGANVLTF.

This clonotype was detected a few times. As DNA, the CDR3 is TGTGCCAGCAGCTTAGTCGCAGTACCTAACTATGGCTACACCTTC. It translates to CASSLVAVPNYGYTF. The rearrangement links TRBV7-9 to TRBJ1-2; no definite D call. Trimming stripped 1 base from V and 0 bases from J, with 9 bases between. The CDR3 runs to 15 residues. The germline V gene has CDR1 SEHNR and CDR2 FQNEAQ (reference sequence).

V gene TRBV20-1 combines with J gene TRBJ2-1; 7 bases line up with TRBD2. The CDR3 is made up of 14 amino acids. The V gene end was trimmed by 6 bases and the J gene end by 4 bases; junction bases not matched to a gene: 9. Germline lookup yields CDR1 DFQATT and CDR2 SNEGSKA (reference sequence). CDR3 loop: CSAPVASGYNEQFF. CDR3 DNA sequence: TGCAGTGCCCCCGTGGCTAGCGGATACAATGAGCAGTTCTTC.

This clonotype was seen repeatedly, ten times or more. This chain joins TRBV5-5 and TRBJ2-3; TRBD1 aligns across 7 bases. CDR3 length: 15 amino acids. Germline trimming cut 5 bases from V and 4 bases from J; bases unmatched to any gene: 10. CDR1 and CDR2 from the germline V gene are SGHKS and YYEKEE (reference sequence). CDR3 sequence (DNA): TGTGCCAGCAGACGTCAGACAGGGTCCGCAGATACGCAGTATTTT. It codes for CASRRQTGSADTQYF.

In its sample, this clonotype was seen many times. The chain joins TRBV12-3 or TRBV12-4 to TRBJ2-7, with 7 bases aligning to TRBD1. The J segment lost 1 base and the V segment lost 0 bases, leaving 3 bases of the junction unmatched. CDR3 length: 15 residues. The CDR3 coding sequence is TGTGCCAGCAGTTTAGCGACAGGGCCTTCCTACGAGCAGTACTTC. It is translated as CASSLATGPSYEQYF.

V and J are TRBV3-1 and TRBJ1-1; no clear D gene. Germline V gene data show CDR1 as LGHDT and CDR2 as YNNKEL (reference sequence). Trimming removed 1 base from V and 4 bases from J, with 10 bases in between. CDR3 length equals 14 residues. In DNA form, the CDR3 reads TGTGCCAGCAGCCAAGGGGAGAGGCGCACTGAAGCTTTCTTT. Translated, it gives CASSQGERRTEAFF.

The chain carries TRBV19 and TRBJ1-4; TRBD1 matches at 7 bases. Germline CDR1 LNHDA, CDR2 SQIVND (reference sequence). V gave up 4 bases and J gave up 7 bases; unmatched junction bases: 6. The CDR3 extends over 14 amino acids. This chain's CDR3 is CASSKNRGTEKLFF. CDR3 nucleotide sequence: TGTGCCAGTAGTAAGAACAGGGGAACTGAAAAACTGTTTTTT.

This clonotype has only a few counts. For the CDR3, the DNA is TGTGCCAGCAGACCGGGACTAGAATTCTACCGGCAGTTCTTC. It translates to CASRPGLEFYRQFF. The V gene is TRBV2, the J gene TRBJ2-1, with 8 nucleotides matching TRBD2. The CDR3 has 14 residues. The trim removed 6 bases at V and 12 bases at J, leaving 13 bases unmatched. CDR1 and CDR2 from the germline V gene are SNHLY and FYNNEI.

The chain carries TRBV7-9 and TRBJ2-3; tentative D call: TRBD1 (5 bases). The V gene lost 6 bases and the J gene lost 1 base, with 14 bases spanning the gap. CDR1 and CDR2 (germline): SEHNR, FQNEAQ (reference sequence). This CDR3 has 15 amino acids. CDR3 DNA sequence: TGTGCCAGCAGACCACAAGGGGTTGGCACAGATACGCAGTATTTT. This translates into CASRPQGVGTDTQYF. Full variable domain (remainder filled in from reference TRBV7-9 and TRBJ2-3): DTGVSQNPRHKITKRGQNVTFRCDPISEHNRLYWYRQTLGQGPEFLTYFQNEAQLEKSRLLSDRFSAERPKGSFSTLEIQRTEQGDSAMYLCASRPQGVGTDTQYFGPGTRLTVL.